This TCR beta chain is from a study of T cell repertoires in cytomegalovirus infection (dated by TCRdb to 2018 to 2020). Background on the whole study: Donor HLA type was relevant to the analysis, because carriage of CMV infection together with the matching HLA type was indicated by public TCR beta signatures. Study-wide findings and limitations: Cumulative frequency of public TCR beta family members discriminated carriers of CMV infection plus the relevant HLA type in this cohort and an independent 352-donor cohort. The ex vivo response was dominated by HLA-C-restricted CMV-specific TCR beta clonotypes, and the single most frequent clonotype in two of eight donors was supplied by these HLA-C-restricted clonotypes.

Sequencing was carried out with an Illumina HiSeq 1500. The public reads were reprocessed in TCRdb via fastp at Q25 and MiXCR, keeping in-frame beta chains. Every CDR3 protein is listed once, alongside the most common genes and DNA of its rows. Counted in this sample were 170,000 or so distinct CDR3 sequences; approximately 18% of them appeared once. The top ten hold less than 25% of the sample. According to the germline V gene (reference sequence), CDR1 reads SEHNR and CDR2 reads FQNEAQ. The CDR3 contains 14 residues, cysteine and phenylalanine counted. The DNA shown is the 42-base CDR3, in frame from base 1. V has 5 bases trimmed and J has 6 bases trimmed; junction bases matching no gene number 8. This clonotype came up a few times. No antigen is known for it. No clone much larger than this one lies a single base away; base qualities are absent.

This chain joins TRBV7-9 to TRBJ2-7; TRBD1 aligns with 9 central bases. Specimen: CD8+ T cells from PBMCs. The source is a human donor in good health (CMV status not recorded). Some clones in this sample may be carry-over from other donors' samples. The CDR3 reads CASSPGQGFSEQYF. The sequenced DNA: TGTGCCAGCAGCCCGGGACAGGGTTTCTCCGAGCAGTACTTC.